This T cell receptor beta chain came from a study of early T cells in non-severe SARS-CoV-2 infection. In the study overall: The authors sequenced bulk RNA from unsorted whole blood, leaving chains unpaired.

Researchers tagged individual cDNA molecules with unique molecular identifiers. In TCRdb, the 5' RACE reads were re-called with MiXCR into one record per CDR3 protein. The table shows around 52,000 distinct CDR3 sequences, with around 10% occurring only once. This clonotype was observed a few times. V shed 6 bases and J shed 0 bases, with 11 bases lying between them. Per the germline V gene, CDR1 is MNHNS and CDR2 is SASEGT. There are 15 residues in the CDR3. The TCR comes from an adult who was a healthcare worker with PCR-confirmed SARS-CoV-2 infection or an uninfected control (not recorded which). V is TRBV6-1 and J is TRBJ1-4; perhaps TRBD1 as D (5 bases). The source material was whole blood. In DNA, the CDR3 is TGTGCCAGCAGGGGGGGAGACGCAACTAATGAAAAACTGTTTTTT. It translates to CASRGGDATNEKLFF.